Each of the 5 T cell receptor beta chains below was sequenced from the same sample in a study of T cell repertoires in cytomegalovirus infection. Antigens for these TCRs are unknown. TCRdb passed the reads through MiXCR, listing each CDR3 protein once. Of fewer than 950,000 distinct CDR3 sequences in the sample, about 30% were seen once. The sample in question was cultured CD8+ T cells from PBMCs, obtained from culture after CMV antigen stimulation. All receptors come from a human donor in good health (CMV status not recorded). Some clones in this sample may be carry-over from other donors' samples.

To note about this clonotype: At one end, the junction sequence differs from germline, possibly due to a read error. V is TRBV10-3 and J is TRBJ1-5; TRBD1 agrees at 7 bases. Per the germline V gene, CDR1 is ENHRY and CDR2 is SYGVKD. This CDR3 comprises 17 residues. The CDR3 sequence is CTISESAEGAGNQPQHF. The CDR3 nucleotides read TGTACCATCAGTGAGTCGGCAGAGGGGGCGGGCAATCAGCCCCAGCATTTT.

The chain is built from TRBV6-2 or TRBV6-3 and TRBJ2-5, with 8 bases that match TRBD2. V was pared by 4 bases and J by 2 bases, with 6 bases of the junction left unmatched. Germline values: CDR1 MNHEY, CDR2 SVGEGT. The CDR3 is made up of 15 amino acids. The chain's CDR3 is CASSWGLGDQETQYF. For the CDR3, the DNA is TGTGCCAGCAGTTGGGGACTAGGCGATCAAGAGACCCAGTACTTC.

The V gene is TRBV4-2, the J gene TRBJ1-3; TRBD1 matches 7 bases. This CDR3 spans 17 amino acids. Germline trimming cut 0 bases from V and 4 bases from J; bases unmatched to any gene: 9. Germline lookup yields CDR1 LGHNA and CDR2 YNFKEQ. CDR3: CASSQDLDPGGGNTIYF. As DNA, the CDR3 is TGTGCCAGCAGCCAAGATCTGGATCCAGGGGGAGGAAACACCATATATTTT.

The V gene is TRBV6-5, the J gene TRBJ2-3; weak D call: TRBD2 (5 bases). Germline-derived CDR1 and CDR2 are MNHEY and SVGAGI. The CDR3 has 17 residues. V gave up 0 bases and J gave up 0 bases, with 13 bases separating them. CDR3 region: CASSYSTTIASTDTQYF. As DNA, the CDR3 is TGTGCCAGCAGTTACTCGACTACTATCGCTAGCACAGATACGCAGTATTTT.

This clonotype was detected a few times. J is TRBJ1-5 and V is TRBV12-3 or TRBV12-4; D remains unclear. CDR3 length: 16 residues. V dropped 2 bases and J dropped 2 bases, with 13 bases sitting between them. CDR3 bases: TGTGCCAGCAGTTTATCTGGTCCCGGAGGCAATCAGCCCCAGCATTTT. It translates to CASSLSGPGGNQPQHF.